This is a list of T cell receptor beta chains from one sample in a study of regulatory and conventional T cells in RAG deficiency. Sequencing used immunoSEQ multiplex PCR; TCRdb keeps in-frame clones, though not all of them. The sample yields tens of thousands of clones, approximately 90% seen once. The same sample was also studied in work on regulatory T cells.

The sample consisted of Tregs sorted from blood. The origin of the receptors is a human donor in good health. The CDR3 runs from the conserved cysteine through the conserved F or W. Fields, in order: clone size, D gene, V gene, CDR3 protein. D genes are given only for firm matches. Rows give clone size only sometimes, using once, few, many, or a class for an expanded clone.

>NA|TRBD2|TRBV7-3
CASSLQRGARTGELFF
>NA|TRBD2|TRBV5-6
CASSLYTLAVTDTQYF
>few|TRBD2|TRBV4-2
CASSYGTSGSNLPGELFF
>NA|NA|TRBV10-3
CAIGRDIYEQYF
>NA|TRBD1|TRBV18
CASSPRKDRGYTEAFF
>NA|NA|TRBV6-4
CASSEQGSSTGELFF
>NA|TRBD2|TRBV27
CASSGTIPRGSVPYEQYF
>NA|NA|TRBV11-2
CASSFRVDSPLHF
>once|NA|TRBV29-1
CSVGGGEAFF
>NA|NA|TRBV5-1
CASRSRWGAAGELFF
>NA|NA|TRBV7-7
CASSHAGTDTQYF
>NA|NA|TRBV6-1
CASSEAGVYQETQYF
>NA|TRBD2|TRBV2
CASAGGADTQYF
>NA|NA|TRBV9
CASSVGAWGEQFF
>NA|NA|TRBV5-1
CASSIDGGGDEQFF
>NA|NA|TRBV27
CASSFLIGAYNSPLHF
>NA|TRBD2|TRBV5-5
CASSLGYLAGGYEQFF
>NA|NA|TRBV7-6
CASSFSGATGNTIYF
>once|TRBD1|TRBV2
CAGTGVEEKLFF
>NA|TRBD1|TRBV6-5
CASRGQTNTEAFF
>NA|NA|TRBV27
CASSSPPGLSSGANVLTF
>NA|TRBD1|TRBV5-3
CARSRGQPKKGDTEAFF
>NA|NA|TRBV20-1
CSARDYGYTF
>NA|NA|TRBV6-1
CASSEARGFSGNTIYF
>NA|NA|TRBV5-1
CASGNGDILTGELFF
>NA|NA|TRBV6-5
CASSARKTYRSEQYF
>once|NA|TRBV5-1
CASSLGGHLTDTQYF
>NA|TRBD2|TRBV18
CASSHGLAGTYEQYF
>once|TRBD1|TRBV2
CASISAPGGGYTF
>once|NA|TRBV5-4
CASSLDRKNYGYTF
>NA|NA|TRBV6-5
CASSSDSPARATQYF
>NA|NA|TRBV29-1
CSVEPGGRGNTIYF
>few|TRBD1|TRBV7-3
CASSLGQRDEQYF
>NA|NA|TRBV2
CASSLQGGSYGYTF
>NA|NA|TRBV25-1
CASSESQGILTYEQYF
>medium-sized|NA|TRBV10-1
CASSLGQNQPQHF
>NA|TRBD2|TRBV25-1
CASSEKKTSGYTDTQYF
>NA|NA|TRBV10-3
CAISATAYQETQYF
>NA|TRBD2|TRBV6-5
CASSLLERDYEQYF
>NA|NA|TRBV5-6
CASSLGQGRPFAYEQYF
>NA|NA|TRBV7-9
CASSLVRSTSHEQYF
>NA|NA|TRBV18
CASSPRALTLTLLDTQYF
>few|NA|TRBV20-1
CRGTNTEAFF
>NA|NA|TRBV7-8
CASSLVGGTRDTQYF
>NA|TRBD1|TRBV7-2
CASSRQGMNTEAFF
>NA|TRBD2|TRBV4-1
CASSRKLAGGSYNEQFF
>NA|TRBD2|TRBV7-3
CASSSRVAGASTDTQYF
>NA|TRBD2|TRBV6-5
CASSSQLAWYF
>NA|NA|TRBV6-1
CASGGPIRNTIYF
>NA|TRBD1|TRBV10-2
CASSADRGFTYEQYF
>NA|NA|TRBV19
CASRHRSSYEQYF